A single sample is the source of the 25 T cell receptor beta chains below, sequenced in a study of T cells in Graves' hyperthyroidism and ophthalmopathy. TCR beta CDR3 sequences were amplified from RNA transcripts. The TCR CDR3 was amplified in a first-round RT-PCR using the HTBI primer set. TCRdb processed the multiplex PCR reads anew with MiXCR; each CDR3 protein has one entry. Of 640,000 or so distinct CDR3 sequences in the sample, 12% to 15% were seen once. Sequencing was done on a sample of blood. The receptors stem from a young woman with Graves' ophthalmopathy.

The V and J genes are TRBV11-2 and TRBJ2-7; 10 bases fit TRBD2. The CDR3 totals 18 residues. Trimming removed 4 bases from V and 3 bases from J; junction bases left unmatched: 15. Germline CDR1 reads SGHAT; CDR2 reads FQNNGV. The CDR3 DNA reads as TGTGCCAGCAGCTCATACGGTGGAGGGACTAGCGCTGGCTACGAGCAGTACTTC. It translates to CASSSYGGGTSAGYEQYF.

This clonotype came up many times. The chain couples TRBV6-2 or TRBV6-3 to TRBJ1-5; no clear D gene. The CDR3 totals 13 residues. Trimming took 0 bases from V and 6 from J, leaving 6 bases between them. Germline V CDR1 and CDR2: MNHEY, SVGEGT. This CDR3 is CASSYSYSQPQHF. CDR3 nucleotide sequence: TGTGCCAGCAGTTACTCGTACAGTCAGCCCCAGCATTTT.

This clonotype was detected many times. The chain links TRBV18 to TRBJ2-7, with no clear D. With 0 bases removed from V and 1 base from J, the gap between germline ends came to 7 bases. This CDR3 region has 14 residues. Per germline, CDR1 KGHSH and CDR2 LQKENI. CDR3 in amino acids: CASSPPLVSYEQYF. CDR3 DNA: TGTGCCAGCTCACCACCTTTAGTTTCCTACGAGCAGTACTTC.

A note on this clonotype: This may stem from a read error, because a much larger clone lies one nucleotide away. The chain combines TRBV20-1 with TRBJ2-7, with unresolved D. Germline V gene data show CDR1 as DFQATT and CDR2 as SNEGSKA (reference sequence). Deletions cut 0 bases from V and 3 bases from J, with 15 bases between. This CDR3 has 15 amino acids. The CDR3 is CSARDQNRTDYEQYF. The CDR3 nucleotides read TGCAGTGCTAGAGATCAGAATCGGACCGACTACGAGCAGTACTTC.

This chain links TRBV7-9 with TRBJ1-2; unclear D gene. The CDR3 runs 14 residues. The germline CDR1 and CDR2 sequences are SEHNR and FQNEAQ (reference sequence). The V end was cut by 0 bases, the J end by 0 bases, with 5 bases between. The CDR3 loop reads CASSLASTNYGYTF. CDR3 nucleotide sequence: TGTGCCAGCAGCTTAGCGTCCACTAACTATGGCTACACCTTC. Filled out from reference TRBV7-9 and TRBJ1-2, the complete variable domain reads DTGVSQNPRHKITKRGQNVTFRCDPISEHNRLYWYRQTLGQGPEFLTYFQNEAQLEKSRLLSDRFSAERPKGSFSTLEIQRTEQGDSAMYLCASSLASTNYGYTFGSGTRLTVV.

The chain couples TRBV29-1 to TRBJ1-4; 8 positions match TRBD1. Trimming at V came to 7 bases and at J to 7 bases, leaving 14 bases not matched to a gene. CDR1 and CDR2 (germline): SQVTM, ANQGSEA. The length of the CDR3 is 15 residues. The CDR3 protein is CSARGDRGGGEKLFF. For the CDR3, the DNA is TGCAGCGCCCGGGGTGACAGGGGAGGGGGTGAAAAACTGTTTTTT. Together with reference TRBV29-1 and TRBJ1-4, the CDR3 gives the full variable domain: SAVISQKPSRDICQRGTSLTIQCQVDSQVTMMFWYRQQPGQSLTLIATANQGSEATYESGFVIDKFPISRPNLTFSTLTVSNMSPEDSSIYLCSARGDRGGGEKLFFGSGTQLSVL.

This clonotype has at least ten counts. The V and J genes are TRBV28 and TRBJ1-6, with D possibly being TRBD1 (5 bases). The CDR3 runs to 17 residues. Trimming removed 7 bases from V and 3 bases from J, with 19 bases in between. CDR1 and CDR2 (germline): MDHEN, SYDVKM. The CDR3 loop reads CASNLEQGTVYNSPLHF. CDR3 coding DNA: TGTGCCAGCAACTTAGAGCAGGGAACCGTCTATAATTCACCCCTCCACTTT.

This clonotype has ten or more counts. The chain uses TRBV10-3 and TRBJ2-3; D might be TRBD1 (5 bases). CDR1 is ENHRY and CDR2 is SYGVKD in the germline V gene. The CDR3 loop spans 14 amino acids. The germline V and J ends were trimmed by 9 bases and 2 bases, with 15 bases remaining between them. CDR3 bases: TGTGCCATTACTCAAGACAGATACACAGATACGCAGTATTTT. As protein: CAITQDRYTDTQYF.

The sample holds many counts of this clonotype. The CDR3 spells CASSQATGRNTEAFF. The CDR3, as DNA: TGTGCCAGCAGCCAGGCCACAGGGAGGAACACTGAAGCTTTCTTT. V usage is TRBV7-9 and J usage is TRBJ1-1; TRBD1 is a possible D gene (6 bases). Germline V CDR1 and CDR2: SEHNR, FQNEAQ (reference sequence). The CDR3 consists of 15 residues. Between the trimmed V and J ends, which lost 5 bases and 1 base, there was a span of 14 bases.

The DNA of the CDR3 is TGTGCCAGCAGGATGGAGGACAGATCCTACGAGCAGTACTTC. This codes for CASRMEDRSYEQYF. The rearrangement joins TRBV6-2 or TRBV6-3 to TRBJ2-7; a weak D match, TRBD1 (6 bases). CDR1 MNHEY and CDR2 SVGEGT come from the germline V gene. V gave up 6 bases and J gave up 1 base, with 13 bases separating them. The CDR3 has 14 residues.

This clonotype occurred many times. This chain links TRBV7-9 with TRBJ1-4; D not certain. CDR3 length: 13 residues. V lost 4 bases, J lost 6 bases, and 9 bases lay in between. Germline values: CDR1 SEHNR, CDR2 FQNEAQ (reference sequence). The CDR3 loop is CASSSPGDEKLFF. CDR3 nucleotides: TGTGCCAGCAGCTCTCCCGGAGATGAAAAACTGTTTTTT. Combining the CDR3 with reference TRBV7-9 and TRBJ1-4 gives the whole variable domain DTGVSQNPRHKITKRGQNVTFRCDPISEHNRLYWYRQTLGQGPEFLTYFQNEAQLEKSRLLSDRFSAERPKGSFSTLEIQRTEQGDSAMYLCASSSPGDEKLFFGSGTQLSVL.

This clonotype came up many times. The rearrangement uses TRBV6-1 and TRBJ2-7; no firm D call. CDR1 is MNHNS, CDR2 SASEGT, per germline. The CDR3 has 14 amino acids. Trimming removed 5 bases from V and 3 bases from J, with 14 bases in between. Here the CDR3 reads CASSYDQRYYEQYF. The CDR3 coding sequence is TGTGCCAGCAGTTATGACCAGAGATACTACGAGCAGTACTTC.

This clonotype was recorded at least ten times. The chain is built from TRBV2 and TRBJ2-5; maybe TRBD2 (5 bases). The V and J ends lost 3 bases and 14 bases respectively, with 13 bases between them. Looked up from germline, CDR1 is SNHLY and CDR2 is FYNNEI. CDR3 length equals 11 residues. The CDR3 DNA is TGTGCCAGCAGTGACCTAGCCCCACCCTACTTC. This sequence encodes CASSDLAPPYF.

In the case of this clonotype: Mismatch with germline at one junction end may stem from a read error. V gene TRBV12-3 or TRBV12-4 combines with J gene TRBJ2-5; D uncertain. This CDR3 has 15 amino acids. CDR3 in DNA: TGTGCCAGCAGTTTCCAAGCCAGACATGAGGAGACACAGTACTTC. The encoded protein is CASSFQARHEETQYF.

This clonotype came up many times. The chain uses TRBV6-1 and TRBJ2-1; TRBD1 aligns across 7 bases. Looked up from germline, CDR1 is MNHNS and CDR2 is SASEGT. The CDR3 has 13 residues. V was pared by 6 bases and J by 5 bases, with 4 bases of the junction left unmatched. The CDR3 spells CASRRQGHNEQFF. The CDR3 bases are TGTGCCAGCAGGCGACAGGGCCACAATGAGCAGTTCTTC.

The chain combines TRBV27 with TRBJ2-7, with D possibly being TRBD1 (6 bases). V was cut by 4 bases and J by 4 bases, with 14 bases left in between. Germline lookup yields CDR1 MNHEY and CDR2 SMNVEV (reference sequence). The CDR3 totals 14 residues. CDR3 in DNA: TGTGCCAGCAGTTCCCCGTGGGGGCGGTACGAGCAGTACTTC. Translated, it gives CASSSPWGRYEQYF.

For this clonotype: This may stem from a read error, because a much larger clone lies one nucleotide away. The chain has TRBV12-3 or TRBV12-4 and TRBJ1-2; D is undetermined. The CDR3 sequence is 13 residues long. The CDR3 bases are TGTGCCAGCAGTTTACCGCCCGGGCTGGGCTGCACCTTC. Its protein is CASSLPPGLGCTF.

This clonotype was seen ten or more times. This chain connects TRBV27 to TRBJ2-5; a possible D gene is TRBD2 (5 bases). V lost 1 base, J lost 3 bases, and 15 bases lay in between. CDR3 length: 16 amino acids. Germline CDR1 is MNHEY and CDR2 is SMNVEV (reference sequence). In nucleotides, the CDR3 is TGTGCCAGCAGTTTATTTTGGTACCCGGGGAAAGAGACCCAGTACTTC. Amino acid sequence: CASSLFWYPGKETQYF.

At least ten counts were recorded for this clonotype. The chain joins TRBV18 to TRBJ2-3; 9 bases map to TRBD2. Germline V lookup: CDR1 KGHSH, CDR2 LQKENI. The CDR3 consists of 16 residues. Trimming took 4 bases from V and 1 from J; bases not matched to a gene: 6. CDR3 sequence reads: CASSLTTSGRTDTQYF. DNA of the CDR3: TGTGCCAGCTCACTGACGACTAGCGGCCGCACAGATACGCAGTATTTT.

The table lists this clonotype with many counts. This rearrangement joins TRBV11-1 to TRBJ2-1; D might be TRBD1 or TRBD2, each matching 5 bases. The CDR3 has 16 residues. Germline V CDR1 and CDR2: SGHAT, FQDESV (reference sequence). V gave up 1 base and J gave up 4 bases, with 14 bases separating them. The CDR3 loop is CASSLGRDRAYNEQFF. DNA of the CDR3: TGTGCCAGCAGCTTAGGACGGGACCGGGCGTACAATGAGCAGTTCTTC.

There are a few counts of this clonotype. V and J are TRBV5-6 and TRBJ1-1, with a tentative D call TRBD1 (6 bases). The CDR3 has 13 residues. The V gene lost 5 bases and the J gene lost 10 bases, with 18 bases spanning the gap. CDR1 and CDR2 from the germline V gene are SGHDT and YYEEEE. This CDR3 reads CASRSILGGGAFF. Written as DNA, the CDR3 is TGTGCCAGCAGGTCCATATTGGGAGGGGGAGCTTTCTTT.

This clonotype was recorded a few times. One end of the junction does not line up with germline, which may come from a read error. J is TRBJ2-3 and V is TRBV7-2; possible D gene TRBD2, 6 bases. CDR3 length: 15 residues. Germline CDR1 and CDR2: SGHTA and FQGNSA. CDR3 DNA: TGTGCCAGCAGCGTAGCGGAGTACAGCACAGATACGCAGTATTTT. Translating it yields CASSVAEYSTDTQYF.

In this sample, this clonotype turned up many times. CDR3 in amino acids: CASSYLSEAFF. Written as DNA, the CDR3 is TGTGCCAGCAGTTACCTATCTGAAGCTTTCTTT. The rearrangement joins TRBV6-5 to TRBJ1-1; no clear D gene. Germline-derived CDR1 and CDR2 are MNHEY and SVGAGI. The CDR3 loop spans 11 amino acids. V lost 2 bases, J lost 6 bases, and 4 bases lay in between.

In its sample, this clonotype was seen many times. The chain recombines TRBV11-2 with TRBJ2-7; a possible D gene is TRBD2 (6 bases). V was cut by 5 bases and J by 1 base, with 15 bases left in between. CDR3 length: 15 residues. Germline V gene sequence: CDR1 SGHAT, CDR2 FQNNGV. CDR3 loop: CASSLRRLDSYEQYF. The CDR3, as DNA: TGTGCCAGCAGCCTTCGACGACTAGATTCCTACGAGCAGTACTTC.

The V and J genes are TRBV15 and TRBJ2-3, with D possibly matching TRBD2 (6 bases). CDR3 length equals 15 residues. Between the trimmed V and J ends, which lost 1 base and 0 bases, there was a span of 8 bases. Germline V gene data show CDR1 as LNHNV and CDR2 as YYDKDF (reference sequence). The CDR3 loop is CATSRVSGSTDTQYF. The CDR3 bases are TGTGCCACCAGCAGAGTGAGCGGGAGCACAGATACGCAGTATTTT. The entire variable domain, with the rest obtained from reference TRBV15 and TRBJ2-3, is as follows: DAMVIQNPRYQVTQFGKPVTLSCSQTLNHNVMYWYQQKSSQAPKLLFHYYDKDFNNEADTPDNFQSRRPNTSFCFLDIRSPGLGDTAMYLCATSRVSGSTDTQYFGPGTRLTVL.